This TCR beta chain derives from a study of shared clonotypes between healthy human individuals. The CDR3 has 13 residues. Looked up from germline, CDR1 is SGHRS and CDR2 is YFSETQ. Trimming removed 0 bases from V and 2 bases from J, with 5 bases in between. The data were produced by immunoSEQ multiplex PCR, yet TCRdb's version contains in-frame clones alone and is incomplete. The sample records hundreds of thousands of clones, roughly 70% being singletons. The study enrolled healthy HIV-negative adults without recent acute infections or vaccinations as donors. Whole-study results and caveats: Naive subsets generally exceeded memory subsets in estimated richness.

As concerns this clone: Its antigen is still unknown.

The sequenced sample consisted of memory CD4+ T cells sorted from blood. The subset: CD45RA-negative fraction. The chain employs TRBV5-1 and TRBJ1-1; D is undetermined. The TCR originated in a woman aged 30 to 39 in good health. The DNA of the CDR3 is TGCGCCAGCAGCTTGGACAAAAACACTGAAGCTTTCTTT. Translated: CASSLDKNTEAFF. Full variable domain (rest looked up from reference TRBV5-1 and TRBJ1-1): KAGVTQTPRYLIKTRGQQVTLSCSPISGHRSVSWYQQTPGQGLQFLFEYFSETQRNKGNFPGRFSGRQFSNSRSEMNVSTLELGDSALYLCASSLDKNTEAFFGQGTRLTVV.